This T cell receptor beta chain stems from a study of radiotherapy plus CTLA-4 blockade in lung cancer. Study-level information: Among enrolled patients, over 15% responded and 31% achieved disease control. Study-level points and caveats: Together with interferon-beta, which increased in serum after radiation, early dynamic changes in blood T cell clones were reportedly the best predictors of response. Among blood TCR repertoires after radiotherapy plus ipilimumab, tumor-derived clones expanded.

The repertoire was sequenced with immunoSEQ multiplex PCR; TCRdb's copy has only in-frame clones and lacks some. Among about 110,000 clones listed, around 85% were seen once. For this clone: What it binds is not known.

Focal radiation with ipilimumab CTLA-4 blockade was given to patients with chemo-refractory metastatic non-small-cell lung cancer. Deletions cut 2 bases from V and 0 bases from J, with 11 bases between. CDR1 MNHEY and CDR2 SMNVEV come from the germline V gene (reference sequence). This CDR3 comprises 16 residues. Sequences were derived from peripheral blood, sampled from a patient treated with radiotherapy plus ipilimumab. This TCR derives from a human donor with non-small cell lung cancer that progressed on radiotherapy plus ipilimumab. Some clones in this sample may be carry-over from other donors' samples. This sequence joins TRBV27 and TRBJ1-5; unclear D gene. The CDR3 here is CASSLRPVVSNQPQHF. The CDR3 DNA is TGTGCCAGCAGTTTACGGCCGGTTGTTAGCAATCAGCCCCAGCATTTT.